What follows describes a single TCR beta chain. This entry belongs to a study of blood T cell repertoires in COVID-19. Study-level background: T cells, B-cell-depleted T cells, or PBMCs provided the cDNA or gDNA that served as material.

Clones were read by immunoSEQ multiplex PCR, and TCRdb kept only the in-frame ones, dropping some. This table holds hundreds of thousands of clones, approximately 86% found once. This study enrolled people aged about 18 to 90 from about two dozen US geographic areas. Each recovered donor of Cohort 3 presented with two negative PCRs, clearance, or symptom resolution. V lost 4 bases, J lost 0 bases, and 9 bases stayed unmatched. The CDR3 is 16 amino acids. Germline values: CDR1 SGHNT, CDR2 YYREEE (reference sequence). The chain is built from TRBV5-4 and TRBJ2-7; 8 bases line up with TRBD2. This clonotype originated in a woman between 50 and 59 years old who had recovered from COVID-19. Material: PBMCs or T cells enriched from blood (not recorded which). The CDR3 DNA sequence: TGTGCCAGCAGCCGGGAGGGAGAATACAGCTCCTACGAGCAGTACTTC. Its protein is CASSREGEYSSYEQYF.